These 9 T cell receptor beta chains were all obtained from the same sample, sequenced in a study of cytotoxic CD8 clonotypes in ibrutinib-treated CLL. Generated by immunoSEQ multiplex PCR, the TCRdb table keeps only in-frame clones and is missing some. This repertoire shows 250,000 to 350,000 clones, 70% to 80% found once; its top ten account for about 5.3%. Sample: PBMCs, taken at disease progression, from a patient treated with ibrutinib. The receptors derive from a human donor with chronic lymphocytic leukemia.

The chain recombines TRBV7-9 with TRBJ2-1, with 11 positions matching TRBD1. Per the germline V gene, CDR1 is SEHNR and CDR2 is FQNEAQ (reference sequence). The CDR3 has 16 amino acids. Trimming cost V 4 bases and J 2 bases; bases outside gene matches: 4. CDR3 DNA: TGTGCCAGCAGCTCTGGGACAGGGGGGGCCTACAATGAGCAGTTCTTC. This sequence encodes CASSSGTGGAYNEQFF. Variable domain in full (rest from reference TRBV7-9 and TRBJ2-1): DTGVSQNPRHKITKRGQNVTFRCDPISEHNRLYWYRQTLGQGPEFLTYFQNEAQLEKSRLLSDRFSAERPKGSFSTLEIQRTEQGDSAMYLCASSSGTGGAYNEQFFGPGTRLTVL.

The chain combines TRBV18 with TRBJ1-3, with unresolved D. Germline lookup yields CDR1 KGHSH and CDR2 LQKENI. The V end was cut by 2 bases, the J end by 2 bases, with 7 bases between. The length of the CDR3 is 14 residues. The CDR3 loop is CASSPAGPGNTIYF. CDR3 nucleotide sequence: TGTGCCAGCTCACCAGCAGGTCCTGGAAACACCATATATTTT.

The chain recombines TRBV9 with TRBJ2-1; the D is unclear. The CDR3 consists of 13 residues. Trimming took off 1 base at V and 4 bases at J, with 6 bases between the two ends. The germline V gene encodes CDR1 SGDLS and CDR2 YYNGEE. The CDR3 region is CASSVRNYNEQFF. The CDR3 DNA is TGTGCCAGCAGCGTAAGGAATTACAATGAGCAGTTCTTC. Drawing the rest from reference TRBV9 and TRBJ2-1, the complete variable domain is DSGVTQTPKHLITATGQRVTLRCSPRSGDLSVYWYQQSLDQGLQFLIQYYNGEERAKGNILERFSAQQFPDLHSELNLSSLELGDSALYFCASSVRNYNEQFFGPGTRLTVL.

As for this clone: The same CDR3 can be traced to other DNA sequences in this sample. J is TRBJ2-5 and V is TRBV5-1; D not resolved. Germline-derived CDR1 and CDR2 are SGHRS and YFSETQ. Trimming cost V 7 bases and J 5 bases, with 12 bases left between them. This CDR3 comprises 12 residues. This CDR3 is CASSSLGETQYF. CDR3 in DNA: TGCGCCAGCTCATCCCTGGGGGAGACCCAGTACTTC.

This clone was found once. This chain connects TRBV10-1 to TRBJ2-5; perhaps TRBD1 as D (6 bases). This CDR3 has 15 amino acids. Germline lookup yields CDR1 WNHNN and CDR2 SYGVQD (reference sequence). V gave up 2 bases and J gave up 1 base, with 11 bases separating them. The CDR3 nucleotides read TGCGCCAGCAGTGAGGGAACAGGGCCCCAAGAGACCCAGTACTTC. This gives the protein CASSEGTGPQETQYF.

CDR3 bases: TGTGCCAGCTCACCGCGCTTACAGGGGCTCGGCACAGATACGCAGTATTTT. It codes for CASSPRLQGLGTDTQYF. V and J are TRBV18 and TRBJ2-3; 7 bases align to TRBD1. Germline lookup yields CDR1 KGHSH and CDR2 LQKENI. This CDR3 is 17 amino acids long. V was pared by 3 bases and J by 1 base, with 10 bases of the junction left unmatched.

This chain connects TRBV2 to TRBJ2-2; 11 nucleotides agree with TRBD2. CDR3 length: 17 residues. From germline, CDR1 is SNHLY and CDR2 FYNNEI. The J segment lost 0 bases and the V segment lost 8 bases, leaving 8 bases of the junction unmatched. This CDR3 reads CASLNLAGGSNTGELFF. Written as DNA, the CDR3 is TGTGCCAGCTTAAATCTAGCGGGGGGCTCGAACACCGGGGAGCTGTTTTTT.

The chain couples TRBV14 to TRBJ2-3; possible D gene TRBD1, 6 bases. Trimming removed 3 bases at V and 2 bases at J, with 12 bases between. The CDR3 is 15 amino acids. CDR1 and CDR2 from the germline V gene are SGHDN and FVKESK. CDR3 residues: CASSQYRALTDTQYF. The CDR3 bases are TGTGCCAGCAGCCAGTACAGGGCCCTCACAGATACGCAGTATTTT.

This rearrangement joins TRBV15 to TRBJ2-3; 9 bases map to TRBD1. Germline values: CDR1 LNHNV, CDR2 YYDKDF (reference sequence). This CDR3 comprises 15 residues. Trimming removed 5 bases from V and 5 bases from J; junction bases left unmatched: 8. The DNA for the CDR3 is TGTGCCACCAGCCCGCCGGGACAGGGTAAAGATACGCAGTATTTT. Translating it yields CATSPPGQGKDTQYF.